A single sample gave rise to the 22 T cell receptor beta chains below, sequenced in a study of cytomegalovirus exposure and HLA in healthy donors (TCRdb year 2017). The library was generated by the immunoSEQ multiplex PCR assay. For the multiplex PCR, a mixture combining 60 forward primers for TCR Vbeta segments and 13 reverse primers for TCR Jbeta segments was used. In its TCRdb copy, this immuneACCESS table keeps in-frame sequences only and misses some clones. Where compared with another copy, unresolved V genes explain less than half of these, and the others have no known cause. In this sample the table shows about 130,000 clones, around three quarters of which occur a single time. 1.5% to 2.5% of the sample is held by the ten biggest clonotypes. What was sequenced was PBMCs. These receptors were taken from a young man in good health and CMV-seronegative.

This clone was found once. The rearrangement joins TRBV29-1 to TRBJ1-2; TRBD1 agrees at 7 bases. Trimming cost V 7 bases and J 2 bases; bases outside gene matches: 7. The CDR3 runs to 13 residues. Germline assignment: CDR1 SQVTM and CDR2 ANQGSEA. In DNA, the CDR3 is TGCAGCGCTACGGGACAGTCAAACTATGGCTACACCTTC. Amino acids: CSATGQSNYGYTF.

The chain joins TRBV25-1 to TRBJ1-4; no firm D call. V dropped 4 bases and J dropped 0 bases, with 6 bases sitting between them. Germline CDR1 reads MGHDK; CDR2 reads SYGVNS. The CDR3 consists of 14 residues. The CDR3 region has the DNA TGTGCCAGCAGTGCAGGATCAACTAATGAAAAACTGTTTTTT. As protein: CASSAGSTNEKLFF.

In this sample, this clone turned up a few times. One junction end does not reproduce the germline sequence, and a read error may be involved. V gene TRBV7-2 combines with J gene TRBJ2-2, with unresolved D. The CDR3 covers 17 residues. Per germline, CDR1 SGHTA and CDR2 FQGNSA. The DNA of the CDR3 is TGTGCCAGCAGCTTGGCTTCCTTAACCTCGAACCCCGGGGAGCTGTTTTTT. Translation: CASSLASLTSNPGELFF.

V is TRBV2 and J is TRBJ2-5; D possibly corresponds to TRBD1 (6 bases). The germline CDR1 and CDR2 sequences are SNHLY and FYNNEI. Trimming took 4 bases from V and 13 from J, leaving 22 bases between them. This CDR3 is 14 amino acids long. CDR3 region: CASSVRQGTMEWYF. The CDR3 DNA follows: TGTGCCAGCAGTGTGAGGCAGGGGACGATGGAATGGTACTTC.

The gene calls are TRBV19 and TRBJ1-2; a possible D gene is TRBD1 (5 bases). Trimming left V 3 bases short and J 8 bases short, with 13 bases between. The V gene's germline CDR1 is LNHDA and CDR2 SQIVND (reference sequence). The CDR3 spans 13 residues. The CDR3 is CASSIGRVEGYTF. In DNA, the CDR3 is TGTGCCAGTAGTATCGGCAGGGTGGAAGGCTACACCTTC.

V and J are TRBV13 and TRBJ2-3; weak D call: TRBD1 (6 bases). The CDR3 length is 15 residues. Germline CDR1 is PRHDT and CDR2 is FYEKMQ (reference sequence). Trimming removed 4 bases at V and 2 bases at J, with 13 bases between. This CDR3 is CASSSSTGYTDTQYF. The CDR3 DNA sequence: TGTGCCAGCAGCTCCTCGACAGGTTACACAGATACGCAGTATTTT.

This clone was found a few times. Distinct nucleotide sequences in the sample also encode this CDR3. The chain couples TRBV5-6 to TRBJ2-3; D is perhaps TRBD1 (5 bases). The ends were cut back, 0 bases at V and 6 bases at J, with 8 bases in the middle. Germline-derived CDR1 and CDR2 are SGHDT and YYEEEE. The CDR3 is 13 amino acids. This CDR3 reads CASSLAGSDTQYF. The CDR3 bases are TGTGCCAGCAGCTTGGCAGGGTCTGATACGCAGTATTTT.

The chain employs TRBV7-3 and TRBJ2-3; 10 nucleotides match TRBD1. CDR1 SGHTA and CDR2 FQGTGA come from the germline V gene. V shed 5 bases, J shed 2 bases, and the junction held 7 bases outside the gene matches. CDR3 length: 16 residues. CDR3 region: CASSAGTGDSTDTQYF. The CDR3 DNA follows: TGTGCCAGCAGCGCCGGGACAGGGGACTCCACAGATACGCAGTATTTT.

The J gene is TRBJ1-1, the V gene TRBV18; tentatively, D is TRBD1 (5 bases). This CDR3 spans 16 amino acids. Germline CDR1 is KGHSH and CDR2 is LQKENI. Trimming left V 3 bases short and J 3 bases short, with 17 bases between. The CDR3 region is CASSPHPGFKDTEAFF. CDR3 sequence (DNA): TGTGCCAGCTCACCTCATCCAGGGTTTAAGGACACTGAAGCTTTCTTT.

The sample holds one count of this clone. The genes are TRBV5-8 and TRBJ2-2, with 13 bases identical to TRBD2. CDR1 is SGHTS and CDR2 is YDEGEE in the germline V gene. This CDR3 has 17 residues. Unmatched junction bases numbered 4, after V lost 4 bases and J lost 1 base. CDR3 nucleotides: TGTGCCAGCAGCACCGGGACTAGCGGGAAGAACACCGGGGAGCTGTTTTTT. Residues: CASSTGTSGKNTGELFF.

This clone was detected a few times. The V and J genes are TRBV9 and TRBJ2-2; 11 nucleotides align to TRBD2. From germline, CDR1 is SGDLS and CDR2 YYNGEE. Losses at the gene ends were 0 bases for V and 4 bases for J; bases not matched to a gene: 11. CDR3 length: 19 amino acids. DNA for the CDR3: TGTGCCAGCAGCGTAGTCCCCGGGACTAGCGGTAGGATCACCGGGGAGCTGTTTTTT. Translation gives CASSVVPGTSGRITGELFF.

This clone showed up just a few times. The genes are TRBV9 and TRBJ1-6; TRBD1 matches at 7 bases. In germline, CDR1 is SGDLS, CDR2 YYNGEE. V shed 0 bases, J shed 10 bases, and the junction held 4 bases outside the gene matches. This CDR3 has 14 residues. CDR3 region: CASSVEQGRSPLHF. In DNA form, the CDR3 reads TGTGCCAGCAGCGTAGAACAGGGGAGGTCACCCCTCCACTTT. Combining the CDR3 with reference TRBV9 and TRBJ1-6 gives the whole variable domain DSGVTQTPKHLITATGQRVTLRCSPRSGDLSVYWYQQSLDQGLQFLIQYYNGEERAKGNILERFSAQQFPDLHSELNLSSLELGDSALYFCASSVEQGRSPLHFGNGTRLTVT.

V usage is TRBV13 and J usage is TRBJ2-5; D might be TRBD1 (5 bases). This CDR3 contains 16 residues. V was cut by 0 bases and J by 0 bases, with 11 bases left in between. Germline CDR1 is PRHDT and CDR2 is FYEKMQ (reference sequence). The CDR3 is CASSLGQETYQETQYF. The CDR3 DNA reads as TGTGCCAGCAGCTTAGGACAGGAGACGTACCAAGAGACCCAGTACTTC.

This chain joins TRBV4-1 and TRBJ1-2; 8 bases agree with TRBD1. V lost 1 base and J lost 6; bases outside the gene matches: 7. This CDR3 is 15 amino acids long. Germline values: CDR1 MGHRA, CDR2 YSYEKL. The CDR3 sequence is CASSQVRTGIDGYTF. For the CDR3, the DNA is TGCGCCAGCAGCCAAGTGAGGACAGGGATAGATGGCTACACCTTC.

V usage is TRBV5-1 and J usage is TRBJ1-6; D is undetermined. This CDR3 region has 13 residues. Germline CDR1 and CDR2: SGHRS and YFSETQ. Trimming left V 0 bases short and J 10 bases short, with 8 bases between. The CDR3 DNA reads TGCGCCAGCAGCTTGGCGGGGAACTCACCCCTCCACTTT. The encoded protein is CASSLAGNSPLHF.

The rearrangement uses TRBV30 and TRBJ1-5; D gene unclear. This CDR3 region has 15 residues. Trimming removed 1 base at V and 2 bases at J, with 12 bases between. Germline V CDR1 and CDR2: GTSNPN, SVGIG (reference sequence). CDR3 nucleotides: TGTGCCTGGAGTGGCGGAGCGGAGGGCAATCAGCCCCAGCATTTT. Residues: CAWSGGAEGNQPQHF. The full variable domain, completed using reference TRBV30 and TRBJ1-5, is SQTIHQWPATLVQPVGSPLSLECTVEGTSNPNLYWYRQAAGRGLQLLFYSVGIGQISSEVPQNLSASRPQDRQFILSSKKLLLSDSGFYLCAWSGGAEGNQPQHFGDGTRLSIL.

This sequence joins TRBV7-9 and TRBJ2-1, with D possibly TRBD2 on 6 matching bases. The CDR3 length is 15 residues. Trimming shortened V by 1 base and J by 7 bases, and 14 bases separated the two germline ends. Germline assignment: CDR1 SEHNR and CDR2 FQNEAQ (reference sequence). The CDR3 loop is CASSLGGGLENEQFF. DNA of the CDR3: TGTGCCAGCAGCTTAGGCGGAGGGCTGGAGAATGAGCAGTTCTTC. Based on the CDR3 plus reference TRBV7-9 and TRBJ2-1, the full variable domain is DTGVSQNPRHKITKRGQNVTFRCDPISEHNRLYWYRQTLGQGPEFLTYFQNEAQLEKSRLLSDRFSAERPKGSFSTLEIQRTEQGDSAMYLCASSLGGGLENEQFFGPGTRLTVL.

The chain is built from TRBV5-1 and TRBJ1-6; D gene ambiguous. With 3 bases removed from V and 6 bases from J, the gap between germline ends came to 13 bases. Looked up from germline, CDR1 is SGHRS and CDR2 is YFSETQ. This CDR3 is built from 15 residues. CDR3 coding DNA: TGCGCCAGCAGCTCAGAGGTCCGGAGTAATTCACCCCTCCACTTT. Protein: CASSSEVRSNSPLHF.

This clone came up many times. V and J are TRBV4-3 and TRBJ1-2; 8 nucleotides agree with TRBD1. From germline, CDR1 is LGHNA and CDR2 YSLEER. The length of the CDR3 is 16 residues. V lost 0 bases and J lost 3; bases outside the gene matches: 6. CDR3 sequence (DNA): TGCGCCAGCAGCCAAGACGGGACAGGACCTCACTATGGCTACACCTTC. Its translation: CASSQDGTGPHYGYTF.

The chain combines TRBV7-3 with TRBJ2-3, with D possibly matching TRBD1 (5 bases). V shed 4 bases and J shed 6 bases, with 14 bases lying between them. CDR1 is SGHTA and CDR2 is FQGTGA in the germline V gene. The length of the CDR3 is 14 residues. CDR3 nucleotides: TGTGCCAGCAGCTCGACCAGGGCCGGGGATACGCAGTATTTT. This sequence encodes CASSSTRAGDTQYF.

The V call is TRBV7-2, the J call TRBJ2-3; tentatively, D is TRBD1 (6 bases). The CDR3 is 16 residues long. Germline assignment: CDR1 SGHTA and CDR2 FQGNSA. V gave up 1 base and J gave up 6 bases, with 17 bases separating them. CDR3 region: CASSLDGQKRGDTQYF. The CDR3 DNA follows: TGTGCCAGCAGCTTAGACGGGCAAAAAAGGGGGGATACGCAGTATTTT.

This chain links TRBV19 with TRBJ1-1; 8 bases match TRBD1. The CDR3 covers 14 residues. The germline CDR1 and CDR2 sequences are LNHDA and SQIVND (reference sequence). Losses at the gene ends were 5 bases for V and 8 bases for J; bases not matched to a gene: 10. CDR3 protein: CASSRTGGGLEAFF. In nucleotides, the CDR3 is TGTGCCAGTAGTCGCACAGGGGGGGGACTCGAAGCTTTCTTT.